This T cell receptor beta chain stems from a study of T cells in Graves' hyperthyroidism and ophthalmopathy. This CDR3 is 14 amino acids long. From germline, CDR1 is DFQATT and CDR2 SNEGSKA (reference sequence). Trimming left V 6 bases short and J 6 bases short, with 18 bases between. This clonotype has ten or more counts. In making diagnoses, clinical symptoms, serum thyroxine and TRAb, thyroid ultrasound and orbital computed tomography were all used. RNA transcripts gave rise to amplified TCR beta CDR3 regions. First-round RT-PCR targeting the TCR CDR3 was performed with the HTBI primer set. TCRdb re-analysed the multiplex PCR reads in MiXCR, keeping a single row per CDR3 protein. The sample carries approximately 270,000 distinct CDR3 sequences, 13% to 15% recorded once.

The V gene is TRBV20-1, the J gene TRBJ1-5; D may be TRBD1 (6 bases). Sequences were obtained from blood. The receptor was isolated from a woman in her thirties or forties with Graves' hyperthyroidism that later progressed to Graves' ophthalmopathy. CDR3 coding DNA: TGCAGTGCCCTGCGAGGGGGTTCTGCTCAGCCCCAGCATTTT. Translating gives CSALRGGSAQPQHF.